One and the same sample provided the 31 T cell receptor beta chains below, sequenced in a study of shared clonotypes between healthy human individuals. Naive CD8 cells were CD45RO-negative, positively selected for CCR7, excluding terminally differentiated effector memory CD45RA+ cells. The method was immunoSEQ multiplex PCR; TCRdb's version includes in-frame clones alone and lacks a portion of them. Of around 2,100,000 clones in the sample, just under 95% were seen once. The sequencing sample was made of naive CD8+ T cells sorted from blood. The source is a young man in good health.

This chain uses TRBV6-5 with TRBJ2-7, with TRBD2 matching over 11 bases. The length of the CDR3 is 14 residues. Germline CDR1 and CDR2: MNHEY and SVGAGI. V lost 6 bases to trimming and J lost 2 bases; unmatched junction nucleotides: 3. The CDR3 bases are TGTGCCAGCAGGGGGACTAGCGGCCCCTACGAGCAGTACTTC. Translating gives CASRGTSGPYEQYF.

CDR3 region: CASSERLARETQYF. For the CDR3, the DNA is TGTGCCAGCAGTGAAAGACTAGCTCGAGAGACCCAGTACTTC. This sequence joins TRBV6-1 and TRBJ2-5, with 7 bases identical to TRBD2. Germline V gene lookup returns CDR1 MNHNS and CDR2 SASEGT. The CDR3 is 14 residues long. V was clipped by 2 bases and J by 4 bases; unmatched bases: 4.

The chain couples TRBV10-3 to TRBJ2-7; tentative D call: TRBD2 (5 bases). Trimming pared 7 bases from V and 2 bases from J, leaving 15 bases between. Germline CDR1 is ENHRY and CDR2 is SYGVKD. The CDR3 contains 14 residues. The CDR3, as DNA: TGTGCCATCAAGTGGGATGACGGGGCCTACGAGCAGTACTTC. It specifies CAIKWDDGAYEQYF.

The V gene is TRBV5-4, the J gene TRBJ2-1; TRBD2 matches at 10 bases. The germline V gene has CDR1 SGHNT and CDR2 YYREEE (reference sequence). V lost 0 bases, J lost 9 bases, and 6 bases stayed unmatched. This CDR3 contains 15 residues. The CDR3 DNA reads as TGTGCCAGCAGCTTGGTTGGGACTAGCGATGGTGAGCAGTTCTTC. It encodes CASSLVGTSDGEQFF.

The chain uses TRBV28 and TRBJ2-7, with a tentative D call TRBD1 (5 bases). Trimming cost V 8 bases and J 0 bases, with 20 bases left between them. Germline CDR1 is MDHEN and CDR2 is SYDVKM. The CDR3 runs to 16 residues. CDR3 amino acids: CASEGWGGRDSYEQYF. The DNA of the CDR3 is TGTGCCAGCGAAGGGTGGGGCGGCAGGGACTCCTACGAGCAGTACTTC.

Notes on this clone: The sample has other DNA sequences that encode this CDR3 too. DNA of the CDR3: TGTGCCAGCAGCTCTTACACAGATACGCAGTATTTT. It specifies CASSSYTDTQYF. The chain has TRBV11-2 and TRBJ2-3, with unresolved D. V gave up 4 bases and J gave up 2 bases, with 4 bases separating them. Germline-derived CDR1 and CDR2 are SGHAT and FQNNGV. The CDR3 has 12 residues.

This rearrangement joins TRBV5-5 to TRBJ2-7, with D perhaps TRBD2 (6 bases). V lost 1 base and J lost 6, with 14 bases in between. CDR1 is SGHKS and CDR2 is YYEKEE in the germline V gene (reference sequence). The CDR3 sequence is 14 residues long. The CDR3 nucleotides read TGTGCCAGCAGCTTGTGGGAGGATCTCTCCGAGCAGTACTTC. Translated, it gives CASSLWEDLSEQYF.

This chain connects TRBV11-2 to TRBJ2-7, with D perhaps matching TRBD2 (6 bases). Trimming took 3 bases from V and 6 from J, leaving 12 bases between them. The germline V gene has CDR1 SGHAT and CDR2 FQNNGV. This CDR3 is built from 13 residues. The CDR3, as DNA: TGTGCCAGCAGCTTGGAGGGAGGAACCGAGCAGTACTTC. It codes for CASSLEGGTEQYF.

This clone has just one count. This rearrangement joins TRBV2 to TRBJ2-3, with 10 bases that match TRBD2. Germline assignment: CDR1 SNHLY and CDR2 FYNNEI. Trimming took 0 bases from V and 4 from J; bases not matched to a gene: 7. There are 17 residues in the CDR3. This chain's CDR3 is CASSEALLAGVSDTQYF. CDR3 nucleotide sequence: TGTGCCAGCAGTGAAGCGCTCCTAGCGGGAGTTTCAGATACGCAGTATTTT.

The chain is built from TRBV4-1 and TRBJ2-5; TRBD2 agrees at 8 bases. Trimming cost V 0 bases and J 5 bases; bases outside gene matches: 11. This CDR3 region has 17 residues. Looked up from germline, CDR1 is MGHRA and CDR2 is YSYEKL. In DNA, the CDR3 is TGCGCCAGCAGCCAAGATGGCCTAGCGGGTTCAACGGAGACCCAGTACTTC. Translating it yields CASSQDGLAGSTETQYF.

The V call is TRBV27, the J call TRBJ2-7, with D possibly being TRBD2 (7 bases). Trimming took off 1 base at V and 0 bases at J, with 13 bases between the two ends. The CDR3 runs 16 residues. CDR1 and CDR2 from the germline V gene are MNHEY and SMNVEV (reference sequence). The CDR3, as DNA: TGTGCCAGCAGTTTATGGGGGGGCATCTCCTCCTACGAGCAGTACTTC. Amino acids: CASSLWGGISSYEQYF.

The rearrangement links TRBV5-4 to TRBJ2-1; D may be TRBD2 (6 bases). V gave up 9 bases and J gave up 8 bases, with 9 bases separating them. CDR1 and CDR2 from the germline V gene are SGHNT and YYREEE (reference sequence). The CDR3 extends over 10 amino acids. The CDR3 DNA follows: TGTGCCAACATAGCGGATGAGCAGTTCTTC. It yields the protein CANIADEQFF.

The chain links TRBV7-9 to TRBJ2-1; TRBD2 is a possible D gene (5 bases). The CDR3 loop spans 15 amino acids. Trimming removed 1 base from V and 7 bases from J, with 14 bases in between. Germline lookup yields CDR1 SEHNR and CDR2 FQNEAQ (reference sequence). CDR3 amino acids: CASSLGEGSPNEQFF. CDR3 nucleotide sequence: TGTGCCAGCAGCTTAGGAGAGGGCAGCCCGAATGAGCAGTTCTTC.

The chain is built from TRBV5-6 and TRBJ1-2, with no clear D. Germline-derived CDR1 and CDR2 are SGHDT and YYEEEE. This CDR3 comprises 13 residues. Trimming pared 5 bases from V and 1 base from J, leaving 9 bases between. CDR3 coding DNA: TGTGCCAGCAGTAGACATTATAACTATGGCTACACCTTC. It encodes CASSRHYNYGYTF. The variable domain in full, completed from reference TRBV5-6 and TRBJ1-2, reads DAGVTQSPTHLIKTRGQQVTLRCSPKSGHDTVSWYQQALGQGPQFIFQYYEEEERQRGNFPDRFSGHQFPNYSSELNVNALLLGDSALYLCASSRHYNYGYTFGSGTRLTVV.

This clone was picked up one time. The chain couples TRBV18 to TRBJ1-1, with 12 positions matching TRBD1. V gave up 3 bases and J gave up 1 base; unmatched junction bases: 9. The V gene's germline CDR1 is KGHSH and CDR2 LQKENI. This CDR3 has 18 residues. The CDR3 reads CASSPLPGQGASNTEAFF. The CDR3 DNA reads TGTGCCAGCTCACCGCTTCCGGGACAGGGGGCATCGAACACTGAAGCTTTCTTT.

The table lists this clone with a count of one. The same CDR3 can be traced to other DNA sequences in this sample. This chain uses TRBV27 with TRBJ1-5, with D perhaps matching TRBD1 (5 bases). CDR3 length: 14 residues. Germline V gene sequence: CDR1 MNHEY, CDR2 SMNVEV (reference sequence). The ends were cut back, 8 bases at V and 0 bases at J, with 11 bases in the middle. CDR3 nucleotide sequence: TGTGCCAGCCGCACGGGGGGTAGCAATCAGCCCCAGCATTTT. Translation gives CASRTGGSNQPQHF.

The J gene is TRBJ2-1, the V gene TRBV11-2; D is undetermined. The V gene's germline CDR1 is SGHAT and CDR2 FQNNGV. Trimming removed 5 bases at V and 3 bases at J, with 20 bases between. This CDR3 is built from 17 residues. The CDR3 bases are TGTGCCAGCAGCCCACCGGTATCCCGTTCCGTCTACAATGAGCAGTTCTTC. This codes for CASSPPVSRSVYNEQFF.

V gene TRBV19 combines with J gene TRBJ1-5; D is ambiguous. Per germline, CDR1 LNHDA and CDR2 SQIVND (reference sequence). The CDR3 spans 14 residues. V lost 4 bases, J lost 3 bases, and 10 bases lay in between. In nucleotides, the CDR3 is TGTGCCAGTAGTAGCAATCGAGACAATCAGCCCCAGCATTTT. Translating it yields CASSSNRDNQPQHF.

Concerning this clone: The same CDR3 is also encoded by other DNA sequences in this sample. The CDR3 spells CASSVAETYEQYF. CDR3 bases: TGTGCCAGCAGCGTAGCGGAGACCTACGAGCAGTACTTC. V and J are TRBV9 and TRBJ2-7; D gene ambiguous. V dropped 0 bases and J dropped 2 bases, with 6 bases sitting between them. CDR3 size: 13 residues. The germline CDR1 and CDR2 sequences are SGDLS and YYNGEE. The variable domain in full, completed from reference TRBV9 and TRBJ2-7, reads DSGVTQTPKHLITATGQRVTLRCSPRSGDLSVYWYQQSLDQGLQFLIQYYNGEERAKGNILERFSAQQFPDLHSELNLSSLELGDSALYFCASSVAETYEQYFGPGTRLTVT.

The rearrangement uses TRBV7-8 and TRBJ2-5, with 10 nucleotides matching TRBD2. Trimming cost V 5 bases and J 5 bases; bases outside gene matches: 8. The CDR3 is 15 amino acids. Germline CDR1 reads SGHVS; CDR2 reads FQNEAQ. The CDR3 region is CASSPERGGRETQYF. The CDR3 nucleotides read TGTGCCAGCAGCCCCGAGCGGGGGGGCCGCGAGACCCAGTACTTC. Looking up the rest from reference TRBV7-8 and TRBJ2-5 gives the full variable domain: GAGVSQSPRYKVAKRGQDVALRCDPISGHVSLFWYQQALGQGPEFLTYFQNEAQLDKSGLPSDRFFAERPEGSVSTLKIQRTQQEDSAVYLCASSPERGGRETQYFGPGTRLLVL.

V and J are TRBV7-8 and TRBJ2-3, with 9 bases identical to TRBD2. J gave up 3 bases and V 3 bases, and 4 bases lay outside the gene matches. CDR3 length equals 15 residues. Germline V gene sequence: CDR1 SGHVS, CDR2 FQNEAQ. CDR3 residues: CASSFGGLATDTQYF. The DNA for the CDR3 is TGTGCCAGCAGCTTTGGGGGACTAGCAACAGATACGCAGTATTTT.

CDR3 DNA: TGTGCCTGGAGCGACGGCGGGGCTCAGTACTTC. It encodes CAWSDGGAQYF. J is TRBJ2-5 and V is TRBV30; D is perhaps TRBD2 (6 bases). V dropped 3 bases and J dropped 11 bases, with 13 bases sitting between them. The CDR3 runs to 11 residues. The germline gives CDR1 GTSNPN, CDR2 SVGIG (reference sequence). Using reference TRBV30 and TRBJ2-5 for the parts outside the CDR3, the full variable domain is SQTIHQWPATLVQPVGSPLSLECTVEGTSNPNLYWYRQAAGRGLQLLFYSVGIGQISSEVPQNLSASRPQDRQFILSSKKLLLSDSGFYLCAWSDGGAQYFGPGTRLLVL.

In DNA, the CDR3 is TGTGCCAGCAGCGTAGACAGGGGAACCTCCTACGAGCAGTACTTC. This translates into CASSVDRGTSYEQYF. The chain recombines TRBV9 with TRBJ2-7; the match to TRBD1 covers 7 bases. Trimming removed 0 bases from V and 0 bases from J; junction bases left unmatched: 3. CDR3 length: 15 amino acids. Germline lookup yields CDR1 SGDLS and CDR2 YYNGEE.

This clone is a singleton in its sample. The chain is built from TRBV23-1 and TRBJ2-2; D perhaps matches TRBD1 (5 bases). TRBV23-1 is placed among ORFs of uncertain function. The V end was cut by 4 bases, the J end by 0 bases, with 18 bases between. CDR3 length: 18 residues. In DNA form, the CDR3 reads TGCGCCAGCAGTCCCCCAACAGGAGTTGATGCGAACACCGGGGAGCTGTTTTTT. This codes for CASSPPTGVDANTGELFF.

The chain combines TRBV2 with TRBJ2-7, with 10 positions matching TRBD2. The CDR3 loop spans 16 amino acids. Looked up from germline, CDR1 is SNHLY and CDR2 is FYNNEI. The V segment lost 3 bases and the J segment 2 bases; nucleotides outside the gene matches: 7. The CDR3 loop reads CASSEMLAGAAYEQYF. CDR3 bases: TGTGCCAGCAGTGAGATGCTAGCGGGAGCCGCCTACGAGCAGTACTTC.

The chain employs TRBV28 and TRBJ2-3; 10 bases agree with TRBD2. Looked up from germline, CDR1 is MDHEN and CDR2 is SYDVKM. Losses at the gene ends were 5 bases for V and 2 bases for J; bases not matched to a gene: 4. The CDR3 runs 15 residues. CDR3 loop: CASSPGLADTDTQYF. The CDR3 DNA reads TGTGCCAGCAGTCCTGGACTAGCGGACACAGATACGCAGTATTTT. The whole variable domain, filled in from reference TRBV28 and TRBJ2-3, reads DVKVTQSSRYLVKRTGEKVFLECVQDMDHENMFWYRQDPGLGLRLIYFSYDVKMKEKGDIPEGYSVSREKKERFSLILESASTNQTSMYLCASSPGLADTDTQYFGPGTRLTVL.

This clone has just one count. The chain has TRBV2 and TRBJ2-7, with 8 bases fitting TRBD2. The CDR3 is made up of 15 amino acids. Per germline, CDR1 SNHLY and CDR2 FYNNEI. Trimming cost V 9 bases and J 0 bases; bases outside gene matches: 10. In DNA, the CDR3 is TGTGCCAGGGGGACTACGAGCGGGGGCTCCTACGAGCAGTACTTC. This sequence encodes CARGTTSGGSYEQYF.

The chain employs TRBV4-1 and TRBJ2-6, with D unresolved. The CDR3 loop spans 16 amino acids. V was shortened by 0 bases and J by 0 bases, with 6 bases between the two germline ends. Germline V gene lookup returns CDR1 MGHRA and CDR2 YSYEKL. CDR3 sequence: CASSQEGNSGANVLTF. Written as DNA, the CDR3 is TGCGCCAGCAGCCAAGAGGGGAACTCTGGGGCCAACGTCCTGACTTTC.

The chain has TRBV9 and TRBJ2-1; TRBD2 might be the D (6 bases). V lost 6 bases to trimming and J lost 2 bases, with 18 bases between them. CDR1 is SGDLS, CDR2 YYNGEE, per germline. The CDR3 has 16 amino acids. The CDR3, as DNA: TGTGCCAGCAAAAGCTCGGAGGGCCACACCTACAATGAGCAGTTCTTC. Protein sequence: CASKSSEGHTYNEQFF. Full variable domain (rest looked up from reference TRBV9 and TRBJ2-1): DSGVTQTPKHLITATGQRVTLRCSPRSGDLSVYWYQQSLDQGLQFLIQYYNGEERAKGNILERFSAQQFPDLHSELNLSSLELGDSALYFCASKSSEGHTYNEQFFGPGTRLTVL.

The V call is TRBV19, the J call TRBJ1-1; 7 nucleotides match TRBD1. With V trimmed by 4 bases and J by 3 bases, 8 bases remained unmatched. The CDR3 totals 15 residues. The V gene's germline CDR1 is LNHDA and CDR2 SQIVND (reference sequence). CDR3 residues: CASSTLDREDTEAFF. Written as DNA, the CDR3 is TGTGCCAGTAGTACCCTCGACAGGGAGGACACTGAAGCTTTCTTT.

This chain links TRBV4-3 with TRBJ2-3, with no clear D. V was shortened by 2 bases and J by 1 base, with 7 bases between the two germline ends. The germline V gene encodes CDR1 LGHNA and CDR2 YSLEER. This CDR3 has 14 amino acids. In DNA form, the CDR3 reads TGCGCCAGCAGCCAACAATGGGGCACAGATACGCAGTATTTT. This gives the protein CASSQQWGTDTQYF.